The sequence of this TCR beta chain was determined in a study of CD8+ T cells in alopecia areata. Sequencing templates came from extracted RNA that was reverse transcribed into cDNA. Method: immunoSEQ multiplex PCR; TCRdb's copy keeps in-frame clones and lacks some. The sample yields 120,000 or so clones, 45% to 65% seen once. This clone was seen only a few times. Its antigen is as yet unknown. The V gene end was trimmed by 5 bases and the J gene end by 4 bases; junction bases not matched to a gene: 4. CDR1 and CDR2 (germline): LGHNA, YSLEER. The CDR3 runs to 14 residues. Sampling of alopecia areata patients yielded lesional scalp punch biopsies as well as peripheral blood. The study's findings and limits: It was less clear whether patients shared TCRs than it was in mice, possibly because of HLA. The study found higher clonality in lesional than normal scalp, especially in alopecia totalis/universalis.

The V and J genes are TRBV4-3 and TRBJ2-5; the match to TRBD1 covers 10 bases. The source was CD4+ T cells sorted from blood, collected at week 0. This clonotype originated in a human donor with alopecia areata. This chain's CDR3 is CASSSRQGAETQYF. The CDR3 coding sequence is TGCGCCAGCAGCTCCCGACAGGGGGCAGAGACCCAGTACTTC.